This T cell receptor beta chain was recorded in a study of T cell repertoires in cytomegalovirus infection. Whole-study context: A matching HLA type, together with CMV infection, was signaled by public TCR beta signatures. Overall study findings and caveats: Carriers of CMV plus the relevant HLA were identified by cumulative public TCR beta family frequency.

This clonotype occurred many times. Its target is unknown. TCRdb re-analysed the reads in MiXCR, keeping a single row per CDR3 protein. Found here are around 490,000 distinct CDR3 sequences, about 25% of them singletons; the top ten hold 13%. Per the germline V gene, CDR1 is PRHDT and CDR2 is FYEKMQ (reference sequence). The CDR3 sequence is 15 residues long. The V gene lost 1 base and the J gene lost 1 base, with 10 bases spanning the gap. The chain is built from TRBV13 and TRBJ1-2; D is unclear. Sequenced material: PBMCs. The origin of this receptor is a human donor in good health (CMV status not recorded). Some clones in this sample may be carry-over from other donors' samples. The CDR3 nucleotides read TGTGCCAGCAGCTTAGAGCCGGCGCTTAACTATGGCTACACCTTC. Translated, it gives CASSLEPALNYGYTF.